These T cell receptor beta chains were read from a single sample in a study of CD8+ T cells in alopecia areata. TCRdb's copy holds only in-frame clones and misses some; the assay was immunoSEQ multiplex PCR. Seen here are 150,000 to 200,000 clones, 60% observed once, and the top ten hold approximately 3.4%. This sample comprised CD4+ T cells sorted from blood, obtained at week 4, from a patient treated with tofacitinib. These receptor sequences come from a human donor with alopecia areata. Each CDR3 is given with its conserved first and last residue. D genes are given only for firm matches. The size entry is marked missing in some rows and otherwise reads once, few, many or a size class.

abundance	v_gene	j_gene	d_gene	CDR3nt	CDR3aa
.	TRBV29-1	TRBJ2-7	TRBD1	TGCAGCGTTCGACGTCAGGGGGCTGGATACGAGCAGTACTTC	CSVRRQGAGYEQYF
.	TRBV6-5	TRBJ2-5	.	TGTGCCAGCAGTAGAGGTCAGATCCAAGAGACCCAGTACTTC	CASSRGQIQETQYF
.	TRBV4-1	TRBJ2-1	.	TGCGCCAGCAGCCGAGGTGGGAGGAGCGGCAGCTCCTACAATGAGCAGTTCTTC	CASSRGGRSGSSYNEQFF
once	TRBV6-5	TRBJ1-5	.	TGTGCCAGCAGTTACCGGCAGTATAGCAATCAGCCCCAGCATTTT	CASSYRQYSNQPQHF
.	TRBV30	TRBJ1-2	.	TGTGCCTGGAGCCCGGGGAAGCGCTATGGCTACACCTTC	CAWSPGKRYGYTF
.	TRBV5-1	TRBJ2-2	TRBD1	TGCGCCAGCAGCTCTGGACAGGCCTTCACCGGGGAGCTGTTTTTT	CASSSGQAFTGELFF
.	TRBV25-1	TRBJ2-3	.	TGTGCCAGCAGTCTTCAGGGACCCACAGATACGCAGTATTTT	CASSLQGPTDTQYF
.	TRBV7-2	TRBJ2-1	.	TGTGCCAGCAGCTTATTACAGGGCTTTCGTGAGCAGTTCTTC	CASSLLQGFREQFF
.	TRBV5-1	TRBJ2-7	TRBD1	TGCGCCAGCAGCTTGGCCCCGACAGGGTTTGACTCCTACGAGCAGTACTTC	CASSLAPTGFDSYEQYF
.	TRBV4-1	TRBJ1-5	.	TGCGCCAGCAGCCAATGGGGGGATCAGCCCCAGCATTTT	CASSQWGDQPQHF
.	TRBV29-1	TRBJ2-3	TRBD2	TGCAGCGTAAGACTAGCGGGGCGTACTAGCACAGATACGCAGTATTTT	CSVRLAGRTSTDTQYF
.	TRBV4-1	TRBJ1-5	.	TGCGCCAGCAGCTGGCGGGAGACAGATAGCAATCAGCCCCAGCATTTT	CASSWRETDSNQPQHF
.	TRBV29-1	TRBJ1-2	TRBD1	TGCAGCGTAATCACAGGGGATGGCTACACCTTC	CSVITGDGYTF
once	TRBV5-1	TRBJ1-5	.	TGCGCCAGCAGCCCGGACCTAGACGGGTCCCAGCATTTT	CASSPDLDGSQHF
.	TRBV5-1	TRBJ1-1	.	TGCGCCAGCAGCTTGGCCCCGGAAAACACTGAAGCTTTCTTT	CASSLAPENTEAFF
.	TRBV7-2	TRBJ1-1	TRBD1	TGTGCCAGCAGCTTGGACAGGGGGACTGAAGCTTTCTTT	CASSLDRGTEAFF
.	TRBV15	TRBJ1-4	.	TGTGCCACCAGCAGAGGTGGACAGCGGGAAGGAAAACTGTTTTTT	CATSRGGQREGKLFF